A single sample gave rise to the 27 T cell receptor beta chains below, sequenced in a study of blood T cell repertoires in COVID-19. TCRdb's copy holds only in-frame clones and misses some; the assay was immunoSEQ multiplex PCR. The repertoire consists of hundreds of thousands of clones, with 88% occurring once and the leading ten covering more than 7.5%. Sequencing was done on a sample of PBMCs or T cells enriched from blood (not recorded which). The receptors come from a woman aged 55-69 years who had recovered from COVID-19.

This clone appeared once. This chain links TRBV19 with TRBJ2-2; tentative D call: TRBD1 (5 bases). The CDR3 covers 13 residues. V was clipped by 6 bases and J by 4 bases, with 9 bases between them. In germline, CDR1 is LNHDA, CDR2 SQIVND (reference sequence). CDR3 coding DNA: TGTGCCAGTAGACGAACAGGCACCGGGGAGCTGTTTTTT. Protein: CASRRTGTGELFF.

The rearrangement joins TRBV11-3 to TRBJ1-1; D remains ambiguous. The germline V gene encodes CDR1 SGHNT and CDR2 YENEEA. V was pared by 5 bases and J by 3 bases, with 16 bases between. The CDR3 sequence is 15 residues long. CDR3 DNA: TGTGCCAGCAGCCCGAGTAGCCCCGTGGACACTGAAGCTTTCTTT. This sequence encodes CASSPSSPVDTEAFF.

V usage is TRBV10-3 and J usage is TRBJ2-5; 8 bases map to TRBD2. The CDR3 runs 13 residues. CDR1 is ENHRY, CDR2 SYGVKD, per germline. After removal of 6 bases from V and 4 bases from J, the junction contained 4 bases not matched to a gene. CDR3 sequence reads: CAIRAGGTETQYF. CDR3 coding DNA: TGTGCCATCAGGGCGGGGGGAACAGAGACCCAGTACTTC.

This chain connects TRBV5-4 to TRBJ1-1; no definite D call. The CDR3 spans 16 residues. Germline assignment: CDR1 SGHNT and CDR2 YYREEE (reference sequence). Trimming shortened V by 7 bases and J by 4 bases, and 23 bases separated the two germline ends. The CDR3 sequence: CASGGADISGFTEAFF. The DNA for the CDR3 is TGTGCCAGCGGAGGAGCAGATATAAGCGGATTCACTGAAGCTTTCTTT.

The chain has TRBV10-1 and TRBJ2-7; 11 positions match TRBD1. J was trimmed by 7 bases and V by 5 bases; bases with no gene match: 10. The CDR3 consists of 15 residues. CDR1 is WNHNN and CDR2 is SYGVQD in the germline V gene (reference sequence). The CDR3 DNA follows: TGCGCCAGCAGTACCGGGACAGGGGGAATGAGGGAGCAGTACTTC. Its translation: CASSTGTGGMREQYF.

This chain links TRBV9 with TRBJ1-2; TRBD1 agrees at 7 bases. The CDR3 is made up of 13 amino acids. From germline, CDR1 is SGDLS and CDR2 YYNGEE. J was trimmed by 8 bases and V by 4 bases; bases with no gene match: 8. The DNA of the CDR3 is TGTGCCAGCAGCCCTGAGGGGGCGCGAGGCTACACCTTC. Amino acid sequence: CASSPEGARGYTF.

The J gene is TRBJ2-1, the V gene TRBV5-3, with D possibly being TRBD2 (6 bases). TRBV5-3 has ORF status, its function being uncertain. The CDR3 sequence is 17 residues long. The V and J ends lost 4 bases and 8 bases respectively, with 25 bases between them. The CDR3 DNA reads TGTGCCAGAAGCCCGAGGGGATTTGGGAGGCCATCCGATGAGCAGTTCTTC. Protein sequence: CARSPRGFGRPSDEQFF.

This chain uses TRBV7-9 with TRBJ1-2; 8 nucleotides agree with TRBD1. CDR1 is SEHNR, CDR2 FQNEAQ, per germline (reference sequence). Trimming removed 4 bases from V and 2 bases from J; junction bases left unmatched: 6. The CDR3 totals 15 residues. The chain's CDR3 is CASSSLRQGNYGYTF. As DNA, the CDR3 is TGTGCCAGCAGCTCACTGAGACAGGGGAACTATGGCTACACCTTC.

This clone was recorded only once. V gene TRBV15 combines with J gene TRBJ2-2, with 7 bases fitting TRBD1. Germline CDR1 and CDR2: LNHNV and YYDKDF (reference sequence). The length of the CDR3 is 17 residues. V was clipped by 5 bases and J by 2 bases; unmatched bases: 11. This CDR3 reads CATSSRQGKGNTGELFF. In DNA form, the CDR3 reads TGTGCCACCAGCTCTAGACAGGGAAAGGGCAACACCGGGGAGCTGTTTTTT.

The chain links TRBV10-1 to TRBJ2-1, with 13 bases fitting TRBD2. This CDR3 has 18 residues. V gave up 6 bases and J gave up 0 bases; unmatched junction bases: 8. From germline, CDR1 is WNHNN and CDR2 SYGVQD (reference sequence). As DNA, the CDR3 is TGCGCCAGCAGCCCCGGGACTAGCGGGGCCCTCTCCTACAATGAGCAGTTCTTC. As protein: CASSPGTSGALSYNEQFF.

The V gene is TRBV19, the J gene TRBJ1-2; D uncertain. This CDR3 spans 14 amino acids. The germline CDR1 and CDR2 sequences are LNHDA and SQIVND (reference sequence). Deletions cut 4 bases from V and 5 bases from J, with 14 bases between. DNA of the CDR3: TGTGCCAGTAGTAAAGGCGGATCTATATATGGCTACACCTTC. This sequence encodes CASSKGGSIYGYTF.

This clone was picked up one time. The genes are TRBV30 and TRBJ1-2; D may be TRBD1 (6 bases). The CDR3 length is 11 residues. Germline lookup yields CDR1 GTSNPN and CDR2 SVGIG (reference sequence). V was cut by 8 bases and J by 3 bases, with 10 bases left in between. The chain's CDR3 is CALGGDYGYTF. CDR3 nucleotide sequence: TGTGCCCTAGGGGGGGACTATGGCTACACCTTC. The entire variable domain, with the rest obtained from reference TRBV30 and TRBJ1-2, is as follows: SQTIHQWPATLVQPVGSPLSLECTVEGTSNPNLYWYRQAAGRGLQLLFYSVGIGQISSEVPQNLSASRPQDRQFILSSKKLLLSDSGFYLCALGGDYGYTFGSGTRLTVV.

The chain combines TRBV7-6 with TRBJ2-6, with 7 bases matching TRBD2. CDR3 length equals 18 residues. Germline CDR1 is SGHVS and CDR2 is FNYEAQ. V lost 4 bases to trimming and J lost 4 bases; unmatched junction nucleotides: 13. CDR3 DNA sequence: TGTGCCAGCAGCTGGGGTCCCGGGGGAGGGTCCGGGGCCAACGTCCTGACTTTC. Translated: CASSWGPGGGSGANVLTF.

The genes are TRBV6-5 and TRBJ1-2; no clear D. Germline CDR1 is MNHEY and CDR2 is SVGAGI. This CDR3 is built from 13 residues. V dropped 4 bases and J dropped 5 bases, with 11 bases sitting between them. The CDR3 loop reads CASSLAGKYGYTF. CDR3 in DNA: TGTGCCAGCAGTTTGGCAGGAAAGTATGGCTACACCTTC.

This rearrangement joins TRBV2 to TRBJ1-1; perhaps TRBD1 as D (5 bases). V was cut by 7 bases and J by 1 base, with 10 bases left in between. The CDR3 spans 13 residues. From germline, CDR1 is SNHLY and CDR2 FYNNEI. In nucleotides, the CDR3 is TGTGCCAGCACAACAGGTGAGAACACTGAAGCTTTCTTT. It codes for CASTTGENTEAFF. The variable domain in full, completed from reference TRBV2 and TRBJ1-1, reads EPEVTQTPSHQVTQMGQEVILRCVPISNHLYFYWYRQILGQKVEFLVSFYNNEISEKSEIFDDQFSVERPDGSNFTLKIRSTKLEDSAMYFCASTTGENTEAFFGQGTRLTVV.

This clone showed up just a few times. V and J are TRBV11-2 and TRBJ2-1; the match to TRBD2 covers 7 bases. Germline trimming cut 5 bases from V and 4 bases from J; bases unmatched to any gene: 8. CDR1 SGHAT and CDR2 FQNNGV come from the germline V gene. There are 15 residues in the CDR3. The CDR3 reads CASSRAGRTYNEQFF. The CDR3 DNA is TGTGCCAGCAGCCGAGCGGGGCGAACATACAATGAGCAGTTCTTC.

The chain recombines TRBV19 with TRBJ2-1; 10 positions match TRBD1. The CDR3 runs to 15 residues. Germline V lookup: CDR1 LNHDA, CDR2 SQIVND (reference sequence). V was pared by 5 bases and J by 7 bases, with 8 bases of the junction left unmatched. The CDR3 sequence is CASSVGTGAPNEQFF. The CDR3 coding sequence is TGTGCCAGTAGTGTCGGGACAGGGGCCCCTAATGAGCAGTTCTTC.

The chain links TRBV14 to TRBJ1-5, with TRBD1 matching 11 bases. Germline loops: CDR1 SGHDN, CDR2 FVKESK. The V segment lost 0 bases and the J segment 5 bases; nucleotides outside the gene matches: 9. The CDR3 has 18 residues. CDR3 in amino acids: CASSQDWGQGVRDQPQHF. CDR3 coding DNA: TGTGCCAGCAGCCAAGATTGGGGACAGGGGGTCAGGGATCAGCCCCAGCATTTT.

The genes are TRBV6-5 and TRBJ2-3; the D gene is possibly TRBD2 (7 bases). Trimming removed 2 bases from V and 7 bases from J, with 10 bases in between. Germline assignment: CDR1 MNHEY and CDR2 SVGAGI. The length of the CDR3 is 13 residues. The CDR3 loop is CASSYAGAYTQYF. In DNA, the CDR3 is TGTGCCAGCAGTTACGCGGGGGCCTATACGCAGTATTTT.

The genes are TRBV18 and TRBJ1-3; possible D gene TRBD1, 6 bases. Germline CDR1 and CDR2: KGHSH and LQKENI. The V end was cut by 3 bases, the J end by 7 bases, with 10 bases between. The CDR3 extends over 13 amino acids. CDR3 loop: CASSPNRANTIYF. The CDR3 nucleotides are TGTGCCAGCTCACCTAACAGGGCCAACACCATATATTTT.

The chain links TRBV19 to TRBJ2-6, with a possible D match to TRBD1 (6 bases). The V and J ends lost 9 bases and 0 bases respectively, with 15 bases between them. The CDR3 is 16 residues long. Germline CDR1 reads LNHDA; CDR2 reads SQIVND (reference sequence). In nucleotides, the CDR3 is TGTGCCAGCCGGGACACAGCCTTCTCTGGGGCCAACGTCCTGACTTTC. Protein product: CASRDTAFSGANVLTF.

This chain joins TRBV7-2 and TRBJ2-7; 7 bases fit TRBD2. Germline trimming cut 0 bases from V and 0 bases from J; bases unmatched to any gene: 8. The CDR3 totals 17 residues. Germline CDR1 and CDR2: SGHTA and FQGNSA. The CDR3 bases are TGTGCCAGCAGCTTAGCCGGTTCGGGGACTATCTCCTACGAGCAGTACTTC. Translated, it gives CASSLAGSGTISYEQYF.

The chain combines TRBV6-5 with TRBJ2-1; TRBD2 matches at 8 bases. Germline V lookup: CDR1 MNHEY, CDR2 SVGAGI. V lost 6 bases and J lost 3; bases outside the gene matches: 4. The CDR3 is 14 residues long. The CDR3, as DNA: TGTGCCAGCAGGGGACTAGGAGTCTACAATGAGCAGTTCTTC. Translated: CASRGLGVYNEQFF.

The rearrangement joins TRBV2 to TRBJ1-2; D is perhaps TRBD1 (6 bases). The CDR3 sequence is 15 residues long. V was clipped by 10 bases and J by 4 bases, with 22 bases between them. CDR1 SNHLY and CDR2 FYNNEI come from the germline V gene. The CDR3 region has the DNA TGTGCCACCGTCTCGAGCGCGGGGGCTTCCTATGGCTACACCTTC. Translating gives CATVSSAGASYGYTF.

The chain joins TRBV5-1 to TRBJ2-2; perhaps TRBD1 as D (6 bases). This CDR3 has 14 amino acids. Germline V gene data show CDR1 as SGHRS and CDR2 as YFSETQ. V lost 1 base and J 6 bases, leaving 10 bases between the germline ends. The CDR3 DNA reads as TGCGCCAGCAGCTTGCCAGGGGCCTCCGGGGAGCTGTTTTTT. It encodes CASSLPGASGELFF.

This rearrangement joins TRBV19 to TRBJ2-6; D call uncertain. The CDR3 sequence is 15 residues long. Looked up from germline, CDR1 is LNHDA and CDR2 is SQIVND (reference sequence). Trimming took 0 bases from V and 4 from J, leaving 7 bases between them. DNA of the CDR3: TGTGCCAGTAGTATAGACAAATTGGGGGCCAACGTCCTGACTTTC. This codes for CASSIDKLGANVLTF.

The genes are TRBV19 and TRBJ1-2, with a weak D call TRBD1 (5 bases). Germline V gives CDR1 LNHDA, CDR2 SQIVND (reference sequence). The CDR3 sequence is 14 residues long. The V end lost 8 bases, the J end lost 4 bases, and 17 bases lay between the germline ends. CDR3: CASSDLQGFYGYTF. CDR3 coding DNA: TGTGCCAGTTCTGATTTGCAGGGATTCTATGGCTACACCTTC.